This entry is about one T cell receptor (beta chain). The data were obtained in a study of cytomegalovirus exposure and HLA in healthy donors. This CDR3 has 15 residues. V was pared by 1 base and J by 2 bases, with 9 bases between. Germline CDR1 and CDR2: MGHRA and YSYEKL. TCRdb's table, derived via immunoSEQ multiplex PCR, lists solely in-frame clones and lacks some. The table lists around 150,000 clones, approximately 90% of them singletons. The sequenced material came from PBMCs. V and J are TRBV4-1 and TRBJ1-3, with TRBD1 as a possible D gene (5 bases). This clonotype originated in a man aged 18 to 30 in good health and CMV-seronegative. The CDR3 nucleotides are TGCGCCAGCAGCCAAGTCGGGGGGGCTGGAAACACCATATATTTT. Protein: CASSQVGGAGNTIYF.